The 29 T cell receptor beta chains presented below share a single source sample, sequenced in a study of cytomegalovirus exposure and HLA in healthy donors. Data came from immunoSEQ multiplex PCR; TCRdb stores just in-frame clones and leaves some out. Of about 73,000 clones in the sample, approximately 96% were seen once. The sample comprised PBMCs. The receptors originated from a man younger than 35 in good health and CMV-seronegative.

The chain recombines TRBV28 with TRBJ1-1, with TRBD1 matching 7 bases. Germline CDR1 is MDHEN and CDR2 is SYDVKM. Trimming took 2 bases from V and 3 from J; bases not matched to a gene: 6. The length of the CDR3 is 15 residues. CDR3 sequence (DNA): TGTGCCAGCAGTTTAAGAGAACAGGGGTACACTGAAGCTTTCTTT. The encoded protein is CASSLREQGYTEAFF.

This clone was seen a few times. The chain combines TRBV5-6 with TRBJ1-2; D is unresolved. This CDR3 is 15 amino acids long. Germline CDR1 SGHDT, CDR2 YYEEEE. Trimming cost V 0 bases and J 2 bases, with 11 bases left between them. The chain's CDR3 is CASSLVGRENYGYTF. CDR3 sequence (DNA): TGTGCCAGCAGCTTGGTAGGGCGGGAGAACTATGGCTACACCTTC.

The chain is built from TRBV6-1 and TRBJ2-1; the match to TRBD1 covers 12 bases. V was clipped by 11 bases and J by 8 bases; unmatched bases: 10. The length of the CDR3 is 14 residues. Germline V CDR1 and CDR2: MNHNS, SASEGT. CDR3 nucleotide sequence: TGTGCCGCGCTGGGACAGGGGGCTATCGATGAGCAGTTCTTC. It specifies CAALGQGAIDEQFF.

J is TRBJ2-5 and V is TRBV2, with 7 bases that match TRBD2. CDR1 is SNHLY and CDR2 is FYNNEI in the germline V gene. The CDR3 has 21 residues. V was pared by 8 bases and J by 0 bases, with 27 bases of the junction left unmatched. The CDR3 region is CASPPLACAGPRLSNQETQYF. The CDR3 region has the DNA TGTGCCAGCCCCCCACTAGCGTGCGCCGGGCCCCGACTATCAAACCAAGAGACCCAGTACTTC.

The chain combines TRBV28 with TRBJ1-5; 10 nucleotides agree with TRBD1. Germline trimming cut 5 bases from V and 6 bases from J; bases unmatched to any gene: 10. Germline V gives CDR1 MDHEN, CDR2 SYDVKM. The CDR3 totals 16 residues. The CDR3 sequence: CASSGTGTGAAQPQHF. DNA for the CDR3: TGTGCCAGCAGTGGCACCGGGACAGGGGCCGCTCAGCCCCAGCATTTT. Filled out from reference TRBV28 and TRBJ1-5, the complete variable domain reads DVKVTQSSRYLVKRTGEKVFLECVQDMDHENMFWYRQDPGLGLRLIYFSYDVKMKEKGDIPEGYSVSREKKERFSLILESASTNQTSMYLCASSGTGTGAAQPQHFGDGTRLSIL.

To note about this clone: The CDR3 carries no conserved terminal phenylalanine or tryptophan, so it likely arises from a read error. No DNA is shown, since the ends of the CDR3 on it are uncertain; the CDR3 is the one TCRdb lists. The chain joins TRBV5-8 to TRBJ1-1. Germline V gives CDR1 SGHTS, CDR2 YDEGEE. 13 amino acids form the CDR3, both terminal residues included. The CDR3 is CASSFRTPVDFSS.

This chain links TRBV7-2 with TRBJ2-3, with D possibly matching TRBD1 (5 bases). Trimming left V 5 bases short and J 0 bases short, with 9 bases between. The CDR3 length is 14 residues. Germline CDR1 reads SGHTA; CDR2 reads FQGNSA. For the CDR3, the DNA is TGTGCCAGCAGCCATAGACAGAGCACAGATACGCAGTATTTT. Amino acid sequence: CASSHRQSTDTQYF. The whole variable domain, filled in from reference TRBV7-2 and TRBJ2-3, reads GAGVSQSPSNKVTEKGKDVELRCDPISGHTALYWYRQSLGQGLEFLIYFQGNSAPDKSGLPSDRFSAERTGGSVSTLTIQRTQQEDSAVYLCASSHRQSTDTQYFGPGTRLTVL.

The genes are TRBV29-1 and TRBJ1-1; maybe TRBD1 (6 bases). V was cut by 7 bases and J by 6 bases, with 15 bases left in between. CDR3 length equals 12 residues. Looked up from germline, CDR1 is SQVTM and CDR2 is ANQGSEA. CDR3 protein: CSAKMTGPEAFF. The CDR3 nucleotides are TGCAGCGCCAAAATGACAGGTCCTGAAGCTTTCTTT.

V gene TRBV7-2 combines with J gene TRBJ1-1; maybe TRBD1 (5 bases). This CDR3 spans 18 amino acids. Germline V lookup: CDR1 SGHTA, CDR2 FQGNSA. Trimming pared 1 base from V and 4 bases from J, leaving 22 bases between. The CDR3 nucleotides are TGTGCCAGCAGCTTAGTGAGCCCAGCCGGCGTCGGGGGCACTGAAGCTTTCTTT. Translation gives CASSLVSPAGVGGTEAFF. The full variable domain, in which reference TRBV7-2 and TRBJ1-1 provide the parts outside the CDR3, is GAGVSQSPSNKVTEKGKDVELRCDPISGHTALYWYRQSLGQGLEFLIYFQGNSAPDKSGLPSDRFSAERTGGSVSTLTIQRTQQEDSAVYLCASSLVSPAGVGGTEAFFGQGTRLTVV.

The J gene is TRBJ2-1, the V gene TRBV7-9; the D is unclear. V was clipped by 4 bases and J by 1 base, with 17 bases between them. The germline V gene has CDR1 SEHNR and CDR2 FQNEAQ (reference sequence). The CDR3 loop spans 17 amino acids. CDR3 loop: CASSSSLTGQSYNEQFF. The CDR3 coding sequence is TGTGCCAGCAGCTCCTCCCTGACTGGCCAATCCTACAATGAGCAGTTCTTC.

This chain uses TRBV11-2 with TRBJ1-1; TRBD1 agrees at 7 bases. V lost 5 bases and J lost 5; bases outside the gene matches: 2. The CDR3 loop spans 12 amino acids. Per germline, CDR1 SGHAT and CDR2 FQNNGV. CDR3: CASSRQGTEAFF. The DNA for the CDR3 is TGTGCCAGCAGCCGACAGGGTACTGAAGCTTTCTTT.

The genes are TRBV9 and TRBJ1-1, with a tentative D call TRBD1 (5 bases). The germline V gene encodes CDR1 SGDLS and CDR2 YYNGEE. This CDR3 region has 15 residues. V was cut by 0 bases and J by 0 bases, with 9 bases left in between. CDR3 region: CASSVVRQMNTEAFF. The CDR3 DNA reads as TGTGCCAGCAGCGTAGTGAGACAGATGAACACTGAAGCTTTCTTT.

This clone was recorded only once. The chain has TRBV28 and TRBJ2-7; D perhaps matches TRBD2 (5 bases). V lost 6 bases to trimming and J lost 0 bases, with 9 bases between them. CDR1 and CDR2 (germline): MDHEN, SYDVKM. The CDR3 covers 13 residues. The CDR3: CASSPRASYEQYF. The DNA for the CDR3 is TGTGCCAGCAGCCCGAGGGCCTCCTACGAGCAGTACTTC.

This clone has just one count. This chain uses TRBV5-1 with TRBJ1-2; possibly TRBD1 for D (5 bases). V lost 1 base to trimming and J lost 6 bases, with 13 bases between them. Germline V gene sequence: CDR1 SGHRS, CDR2 YFSETQ. The CDR3 contains 14 residues. The CDR3 sequence: CASSLQGRSDGYTF. The CDR3 nucleotides read TGCGCCAGCAGCTTGCAGGGAAGATCCGATGGCTACACCTTC.

The chain uses TRBV5-1 and TRBJ1-2; D gene unclear. This CDR3 is built from 13 residues. The V gene lost 1 base and the J gene lost 6 bases, with 10 bases spanning the gap. The germline V gene has CDR1 SGHRS and CDR2 YFSETQ. In DNA, the CDR3 is TGCGCCAGCAGCTTGAAGCATACGGATGGCTACACCTTC. Translation: CASSLKHTDGYTF.

This chain connects TRBV11-2 to TRBJ2-3, with D possibly being TRBD2 (5 bases). Between the trimmed V and J ends, which lost 3 bases and 4 bases, there was a span of 8 bases. The CDR3 covers 13 residues. The germline CDR1 and CDR2 sequences are SGHAT and FQNNGV. This chain's CDR3 is CASSFRRSDTQYF. The CDR3 DNA reads as TGTGCCAGCAGCTTTAGGAGGTCAGATACGCAGTATTTT.

This chain uses TRBV7-8 with TRBJ1-4; D is unresolved. The ends were cut back, 1 base at V and 1 base at J, with 7 bases in the middle. CDR1 and CDR2 (germline): SGHVS, FQNEAQ. CDR3 length: 15 amino acids. CDR3 region: CASSLEGVTNEKLFF. The CDR3 DNA reads TGTGCCAGCAGCTTAGAGGGAGTAACTAATGAAAAACTGTTTTTT.

This chain joins TRBV28 and TRBJ2-3, with 8 bases that match TRBD2. The CDR3 runs to 16 residues. The V and J ends lost 5 bases and 2 bases, in that order; junction bases with no gene match: 9. Germline loops: CDR1 MDHEN, CDR2 SYDVKM. The chain's CDR3 is CASSPTGGPVTDTQYF. In DNA, the CDR3 is TGTGCCAGCAGTCCGACGGGGGGGCCGGTCACAGATACGCAGTATTTT.

This clone was counted a single time. This chain joins TRBV5-4 and TRBJ1-2, with D possibly being TRBD1 (6 bases). The germline gives CDR1 SGHNT, CDR2 YYREEE (reference sequence). The length of the CDR3 is 16 residues. The germline V and J ends were trimmed by 0 bases and 3 bases, with 15 bases remaining between them. CDR3 region: CASSLAAGTTDYGYTF. CDR3 DNA sequence: TGTGCCAGCAGCTTGGCCGCCGGGACAACAGACTATGGCTACACCTTC.

The chain combines TRBV28 with TRBJ1-5; 10 nucleotides line up with TRBD1. CDR1 is MDHEN and CDR2 is SYDVKM in the germline V gene. The CDR3 is 14 amino acids. With V trimmed by 6 bases and J by 6 bases, 5 bases remained unmatched. CDR3 bases: TGTGCCAGCAGGGGGACAGGGGAGAGTCAGCCCCAGCATTTT. Amino acid sequence: CASRGTGESQPQHF. Filled out from reference TRBV28 and TRBJ1-5, the complete variable domain reads DVKVTQSSRYLVKRTGEKVFLECVQDMDHENMFWYRQDPGLGLRLIYFSYDVKMKEKGDIPEGYSVSREKKERFSLILESASTNQTSMYLCASRGTGESQPQHFGDGTRLSIL.

This chain links TRBV19 with TRBJ1-2; 8 bases fit TRBD1. Trimming removed 4 bases from V and 4 bases from J; junction bases left unmatched: 5. This CDR3 contains 14 residues. Germline CDR1 is LNHDA and CDR2 is SQIVND (reference sequence). CDR3 amino acids: CASSTGTGSYGYTF. The CDR3 DNA sequence: TGTGCCAGTAGTACCGGGACAGGCTCCTATGGCTACACCTTC.

The rearrangement links TRBV30 to TRBJ1-6; D might be TRBD1 (5 bases). The germline CDR1 and CDR2 sequences are GTSNPN and SVGIG (reference sequence). The CDR3 extends over 13 amino acids. V was shortened by 3 bases and J by 5 bases, with 8 bases between the two germline ends. Here the CDR3 reads CAWRTENNSPLHF. DNA for the CDR3: TGTGCCTGGAGGACAGAAAATAATTCACCCCTCCACTTT.

The J gene is TRBJ1-2, the V gene TRBV4-1; D is ambiguous. The CDR3 spans 13 residues. Between the trimmed V and J ends, which lost 1 base and 4 bases, there was a span of 7 bases. The V gene's germline CDR1 is MGHRA and CDR2 YSYEKL. The CDR3 nucleotides read TGCGCCAGCAGCCAAGGACAAGGCTATGGCTACACCTTC. The encoded protein is CASSQGQGYGYTF.

The chain couples TRBV28 to TRBJ2-6, with a weak D call TRBD1 (5 bases). The CDR3 has 17 amino acids. Trimming took 4 bases from V and 2 from J, leaving 15 bases between them. Germline CDR1 and CDR2: MDHEN and SYDVKM. CDR3 nucleotides: TGTGCCAGCAGTTCGACCCTGGGGCGGACTGGGGCCAACGTCCTGACTTTC. Residues: CASSSTLGRTGANVLTF.

The genes are TRBV7-7 and TRBJ2-7, with 9 bases identical to TRBD1. V was clipped by 4 bases and J by 2 bases; unmatched bases: 6. Germline V lookup: CDR1 SSHAT, CDR2 FNYEAQ (reference sequence). There are 15 residues in the CDR3. This CDR3 reads CASSSGTGSAYEQYF. In DNA form, the CDR3 reads TGTGCCAGCAGCTCCGGGACAGGGTCGGCCTACGAGCAGTACTTC.

The V and J genes are TRBV5-4 and TRBJ1-4; 9 bases fit TRBD1. The CDR3 is made up of 17 amino acids. V lost 3 bases to trimming and J lost 11 bases; unmatched junction nucleotides: 17. Germline V CDR1 and CDR2: SGHNT, YYREEE (reference sequence). This CDR3 reads CASSSFGTGIAGGKLFF. The CDR3 coding sequence is TGTGCCAGCAGCTCCTTTGGGACAGGGATTGCCGGCGGGAAACTGTTTTTT.

The V gene is TRBV27, the J gene TRBJ2-5; TRBD2 is a possible D gene (6 bases). The closer fit of TRBJ2-7 to the DNA end suggests the J call may be wrong. The germline CDR1 and CDR2 sequences are MNHEY and SMNVEV (reference sequence). The CDR3 is made up of 17 amino acids. This CDR3 reads CASSLTGDPRSSYEQYF. CDR3 in DNA: TGTGCCAGCAGTTTAACGGGAGACCCTAGGAGCTCCTACGAGCAGTACTTC.

This sequence joins TRBV5-4 and TRBJ2-7; 9 bases map to TRBD2. V dropped 3 bases and J dropped 0; count of bases not matched to a gene: 13. Germline lookup yields CDR1 SGHNT and CDR2 YYREEE (reference sequence). CDR3 size: 18 residues. DNA of the CDR3: TGTGCCAGCAGCTCTACGGGGCTAGCGGGGCGGAGCTCCTACGAGCAGTACTTC. Protein sequence: CASSSTGLAGRSSYEQYF.

In its sample, this clone was seen once. This sequence joins TRBV5-1 and TRBJ2-2; D is possibly TRBD1 (6 bases). V lost 2 bases to trimming and J lost 2 bases, with 13 bases between them. CDR3 length: 16 amino acids. The germline gives CDR1 SGHRS, CDR2 YFSETQ. The CDR3 is CASSLGQTSNTGELFF. The CDR3 DNA reads as TGCGCCAGCAGCTTAGGACAGACCTCAAACACCGGGGAGCTGTTTTTT.